One and the same sample provided the 20 T cell receptor beta chains below, sequenced in a study of cytomegalovirus exposure and HLA in healthy donors. Clones were read by immunoSEQ multiplex PCR, and TCRdb kept only the in-frame ones, dropping some. Here the sample spans approximately 73,000 clones, 90% to 95% being singletons. Sequenced sample: PBMCs. All receptors come from a man aged 18-30 years in good health and CMV-seronegative.

In this sample, this clone turned up once. This chain connects TRBV19 to TRBJ1-2; D is possibly TRBD1 (6 bases). V was cut by 7 bases and J by 3 bases, with 18 bases left in between. This CDR3 has 15 amino acids. Germline CDR1 and CDR2: LNHDA and SQIVND (reference sequence). CDR3 nucleotide sequence: TGTGCCAGTACCAGCAAGGGGGGGCCGTACTATGGCTACACCTTC. This translates into CASTSKGGPYYGYTF.

The table lists this clone with a few counts. The V and J genes are TRBV7-3 and TRBJ1-1, with D hard to call. V lost 4 bases to trimming and J lost 5 bases, with 8 bases between them. The V gene's germline CDR1 is SGHTA and CDR2 FQGTGA. CDR3 length: 12 amino acids. The CDR3 protein is CASSSHNTEAFF. CDR3 DNA: TGTGCCAGCAGCTCACACAATACTGAAGCTTTCTTT.

For the CDR3, the DNA is TGTGCCACCAGCAGAGGGGGGGGGTGCTGCACTGAAGCTTTCTTT. Translating it yields CATSRGGGCCTEAFF. The gene calls are TRBV15 and TRBJ1-1, with D possibly matching TRBD1 (5 bases). The CDR3 is made up of 15 amino acids. Germline V gene lookup returns CDR1 LNHNV and CDR2 YYDKDF (reference sequence). Trimming pared 1 base from V and 4 bases from J, leaving 13 bases between.

The chain joins TRBV6-1 to TRBJ1-1; TRBD1 matches 9 bases. V dropped 6 bases and J dropped 8; count of bases not matched to a gene: 13. Germline V lookup: CDR1 MNHNS, CDR2 SASEGT. The CDR3 extends over 15 amino acids. Written as DNA, the CDR3 is TGTGCCAGCAGCGAGGGCGACAGGGGGACCTTGGAAGCTTTCTTT. It specifies CASSEGDRGTLEAFF.

The chain uses TRBV28 and TRBJ1-2, with 8 bases fitting TRBD1. Germline V gene data show CDR1 as MDHEN and CDR2 as SYDVKM. V dropped 2 bases and J dropped 4; count of bases not matched to a gene: 3. This CDR3 comprises 14 residues. The CDR3 region has the DNA TGTGCCAGCAGTTTAAAGGGACAGGTCTATGGCTACACCTTC. This sequence encodes CASSLKGQVYGYTF.

The gene calls are TRBV7-2 and TRBJ2-7; TRBD2 matches 8 bases. V shed 1 base and J 2 bases; nucleotides not matched to a gene: 4. The CDR3 totals 15 residues. The germline V gene encodes CDR1 SGHTA and CDR2 FQGNSA. CDR3 region: CASSLGVSGAYEQYF. In nucleotides, the CDR3 is TGTGCCAGCAGCTTAGGGGTTAGCGGGGCCTACGAGCAGTACTTC.

The chain links TRBV9 to TRBJ1-2, with D tentatively TRBD1 (6 bases). Trimming removed 2 bases at V and 3 bases at J, with 11 bases between. The CDR3 runs 14 residues. CDR1 SGDLS and CDR2 YYNGEE come from the germline V gene. In nucleotides, the CDR3 is TGTGCCAGCAGCGTTTTGGCAGGGGACTATGGCTACACCTTC. Translation: CASSVLAGDYGYTF.

The chain carries TRBV30 and TRBJ1-5, with D perhaps TRBD1 (6 bases). The ends were cut back, 3 bases at V and 2 bases at J, with 14 bases in the middle. This CDR3 comprises 15 residues. Germline V gene data show CDR1 as GTSNPN and CDR2 as SVGIG (reference sequence). The CDR3 here is CAWSLRGAGNQPQHF. The CDR3 DNA follows: TGTGCCTGGAGCCTCAGGGGAGCGGGCAATCAGCCCCAGCATTTT.

The gene calls are TRBV5-1 and TRBJ2-1; 8 bases are a match to TRBD2. V was pared by 0 bases and J by 2 bases, with 4 bases of the junction left unmatched. The CDR3 length is 16 residues. Germline loops: CDR1 SGHRS, CDR2 YFSETQ. CDR3: CASSLASGGAYNEQFF. The CDR3 DNA reads as TGCGCCAGCAGCTTGGCGTCGGGGGGGGCCTACAATGAGCAGTTCTTC.

With respect to this clone: Other nucleotide sequences from this sample produce the same CDR3. This chain uses TRBV11-1 with TRBJ1-1; 7 bases line up with TRBD1. CDR1 and CDR2 (germline): SGHAT, FQDESV (reference sequence). The ends lost 3 bases at V and 0 bases at J; junction bases unmatched: 1. The CDR3 has 14 amino acids. DNA of the CDR3: TGTGCCAGCAGCTTGGGACAGCTGAACACTGAAGCTTTCTTT. This sequence encodes CASSLGQLNTEAFF.

This clone was seen only once. This sequence joins TRBV5-1 and TRBJ2-7, with D possibly being TRBD1 (5 bases). Trimming pared 4 bases from V and 3 bases from J, leaving 20 bases between. Germline CDR1 is SGHRS and CDR2 is YFSETQ. This CDR3 spans 16 amino acids. The CDR3 nucleotides read TGCGCCAGCAGCGGGGTTGACAGCCTCTCCAGCTACGAGCAGTACTTC. Its translation is CASSGVDSLSSYEQYF.

J is TRBJ1-1 and V is TRBV19; 7 positions match TRBD1. From germline, CDR1 is LNHDA and CDR2 SQIVND (reference sequence). Trimming at V came to 5 bases and at J to 4 bases, leaving 10 bases not matched to a gene. The CDR3 runs 15 residues. CDR3 bases: TGTGCCAGTAGTTACAGGGGATTGATGACCACTGAAGCTTTCTTT. The encoded protein is CASSYRGLMTTEAFF.

This chain links TRBV5-1 with TRBJ2-1; TRBD1 might be the D (6 bases). The germline CDR1 and CDR2 sequences are SGHRS and YFSETQ. The V end lost 0 bases, the J end lost 2 bases, and 9 bases lay between the germline ends. The CDR3 contains 15 residues. CDR3 DNA: TGCGCCAGCAGCTTGGTCAGGGGTCCCTACAATGAGCAGTTCTTC. It codes for CASSLVRGPYNEQFF.

The chain uses TRBV11-2 and TRBJ1-2, with D possibly being TRBD1 (5 bases). V was shortened by 5 bases and J by 4 bases, with 20 bases between the two germline ends. Germline-derived CDR1 and CDR2 are SGHAT and FQNNGV. The CDR3 covers 16 residues. The chain's CDR3 is CASSPQGAAGPYGYTF. In DNA, the CDR3 is TGTGCCAGCAGCCCGCAAGGGGCGGCCGGTCCCTATGGCTACACCTTC.

The J gene is TRBJ2-7, the V gene TRBV28; 8 bases are shared with TRBD2. V gave up 5 bases and J gave up 4 bases; unmatched junction bases: 13. Per germline, CDR1 MDHEN and CDR2 SYDVKM. The CDR3 has 16 amino acids. The CDR3 DNA reads TGTGCCAGCAGTCCTTCCGGGGGGGCTATTCTATACGAGCAGTACTTC. As protein: CASSPSGGAILYEQYF.

The chain recombines TRBV5-1 with TRBJ2-1; 10 bases are shared with TRBD1. Germline V gene lookup returns CDR1 SGHRS and CDR2 YFSETQ. With V trimmed by 4 bases and J by 7 bases, 2 bases remained unmatched. This CDR3 spans 13 amino acids. CDR3 sequence (DNA): TGCGCCAGCAGCCGGACAGGGGGGAATGAGCAGTTCTTC. Translating gives CASSRTGGNEQFF. Looking up the rest from reference TRBV5-1 and TRBJ2-1 gives the full variable domain: KAGVTQTPRYLIKTRGQQVTLSCSPISGHRSVSWYQQTPGQGLQFLFEYFSETQRNKGNFPGRFSGRQFSNSRSEMNVSTLELGDSALYLCASSRTGGNEQFFGPGTRLTVL.

This clone was detected once. The chain links TRBV28 to TRBJ2-7, with TRBD1 matching 9 bases. After removal of 1 base from V and 4 bases from J, the junction contained 8 bases not matched to a gene. CDR1 is MDHEN and CDR2 is SYDVKM in the germline V gene. This CDR3 spans 16 amino acids. In DNA form, the CDR3 reads TGTGCCAGCAGTTTATCCCCCCCTGGACAGGGGTACGAGCAGTACTTC. Amino acid sequence: CASSLSPPGQGYEQYF.

This chain links TRBV30 with TRBJ1-5; D might be TRBD1 (5 bases). Germline CDR1 and CDR2: GTSNPN and SVGIG (reference sequence). V lost 2 bases and J 0 bases, leaving 5 bases between the germline ends. This CDR3 region has 13 residues. The CDR3 DNA reads as TGTGCCTGGAGTCAGGGTAGCAATCAGCCCCAGCATTTT. As protein: CAWSQGSNQPQHF. The complete variable domain, with remaining parts taken from reference TRBV30 and TRBJ1-5, reads SQTIHQWPATLVQPVGSPLSLECTVEGTSNPNLYWYRQAAGRGLQLLFYSVGIGQISSEVPQNLSASRPQDRQFILSSKKLLLSDSGFYLCAWSQGSNQPQHFGDGTRLSIL.

V is TRBV27 and J is TRBJ1-1; perhaps TRBD1 as D (6 bases). The CDR3 has 14 residues. Germline V CDR1 and CDR2: MNHEY, SMNVEV (reference sequence). The V gene lost 2 bases and the J gene lost 3 bases, with 10 bases spanning the gap. The CDR3 nucleotides read TGTGCCAGCAGTTTAGGCCAGGGGTACACTGAAGCTTTCTTT. Translation gives CASSLGQGYTEAFF.

The rearrangement joins TRBV29-1 to TRBJ2-1; TRBD1 matches 10 bases. The germline V gene has CDR1 SQVTM and CDR2 ANQGSEA. This CDR3 has 12 amino acids. Trimming at V came to 5 bases and at J to 7 bases, leaving 2 bases not matched to a gene. In nucleotides, the CDR3 is TGCAGCGTTCAGGGACAGGGGAATGAGCAGTTCTTC. It codes for CSVQGQGNEQFF.